This TCR beta chain stems from a study of blood T cell repertoires in COVID-19. The CDR3 has 15 residues. Trimming pared 0 bases from V and 4 bases from J, leaving 10 bases between. Germline V CDR1 and CDR2: SSHAT, FNYEAQ (reference sequence). Sequenced by immunoSEQ multiplex PCR; TCRdb stores in-frame clones only, minus some. This sample carries 120,000 to 150,000 clones, 79% of them seen once, and the ten largest clones take over 7%. Sequencing used peripheral blood. The rearrangement links TRBV7-7 to TRBJ1-3; D unclear. The source is a man aged 50 to 59 with active or convalescent COVID-19. The CDR3 region has the DNA TGTGCCAGCAGCTTAGCCGGGATCCCCGGAAACACCATATATTTT. It is translated as CASSLAGIPGNTIYF. The full variable domain, in which reference TRBV7-7 and TRBJ1-3 provide the parts outside the CDR3, is GAGVSQSPRYKVTKRGQDVTLRCDPISSHATLYWYQQALGQGPEFLTYFNYEAQPDKSGLPSDRFSAERPEGSISTLTIQRTEQRDSAMYRCASSLAGIPGNTIYFGEGSWLTVV.